These 13 T cell receptor beta chains came from one sample sequenced in a study of neoadjuvant nivolumab and ipilimumab in lung cancer. Repertoires were generated with immunoSEQ multiplex PCR, while TCRdb's copy carries only in-frame clones and drops some. The repertoire holds approximately 31,000 clones, approximately 90% seen once, with 4.5% to 5% in the top ten. Sequencing was performed on peripheral blood, taken after neoadjuvant nivolumab, alone or with ipilimumab, at or shortly before surgery. All receptors derive from an adult with non-small cell lung cancer.

In nucleotides, the CDR3 is TGCGCCAGCCGTGGGGGACAGGGGAAAAAATTCTATGGCTACACCTTC. Its translation: CASRGGQGKKFYGYTF. This chain connects TRBV5-1 to TRBJ1-2, with 10 bases that match TRBD1. Per the germline V gene, CDR1 is SGHRS and CDR2 is YFSETQ. The CDR3 sequence is 16 residues long. The junction had 13 bases not matched to a gene; V was cut back by 7 bases and J by 4 bases.

This clone was counted once. Here the CDR3 DNA reads TGTGCCAGCAGTGAAATTCGTCTTTACAATGAGCAGTTCTTC. This codes for CASSEIRLYNEQFF. This rearrangement joins TRBV2 to TRBJ2-1; D is ambiguous. Germline V gene data show CDR1 as SNHLY and CDR2 as FYNNEI. The CDR3 length is 14 residues. Trimming took off 2 bases at V and 4 bases at J, with 9 bases between the two ends.

V is TRBV9 and J is TRBJ2-5, with D uncertain. Trimming removed 1 base at V and 1 base at J, with 8 bases between. Looked up from germline, CDR1 is SGDLS and CDR2 is YYNGEE. This CDR3 has 14 amino acids. The CDR3 loop is CASSVLGSQETQYF. DNA for the CDR3: TGTGCCAGCAGCGTACTCGGCAGCCAAGAGACCCAGTACTTC. The full variable domain, in which reference TRBV9 and TRBJ2-5 provide the parts outside the CDR3, is DSGVTQTPKHLITATGQRVTLRCSPRSGDLSVYWYQQSLDQGLQFLIQYYNGEERAKGNILERFSAQQFPDLHSELNLSSLELGDSALYFCASSVLGSQETQYFGPGTRLLVL.

This chain uses TRBV29-1 with TRBJ2-7; D gene unclear. V lost 5 bases, J lost 5 bases, and 10 bases lay in between. The CDR3 has 11 amino acids. Germline assignment: CDR1 SQVTM and CDR2 ANQGSEA. For the CDR3, the DNA is TGCAGCGTTCGAGGAAGCGACGAGCAGTACTTC. Its translation: CSVRGSDEQYF.

This rearrangement joins TRBV28 to TRBJ2-7, with 8 bases that match TRBD1. There are 15 residues in the CDR3. The junction had 10 bases not matched to a gene; V was cut back by 6 bases and J by 3 bases. CDR1 is MDHEN, CDR2 SYDVKM, per germline. CDR3: CASRRKQGAFYEQYF. Written as DNA, the CDR3 is TGTGCCAGCAGAAGGAAGCAGGGGGCTTTCTACGAGCAGTACTTC. Based on the CDR3 plus reference TRBV28 and TRBJ2-7, the full variable domain is DVKVTQSSRYLVKRTGEKVFLECVQDMDHENMFWYRQDPGLGLRLIYFSYDVKMKEKGDIPEGYSVSREKKERFSLILESASTNQTSMYLCASRRKQGAFYEQYFGPGTRLTVT.

In its sample, this clone was seen once. The J gene is TRBJ1-1, the V gene TRBV5-1; D call uncertain. V was trimmed by 1 base and J by 4 bases, leaving 8 bases between them. The germline V gene has CDR1 SGHRS and CDR2 YFSETQ. The CDR3 loop spans 13 amino acids. CDR3 loop: CASSLRAGTEAFF. The DNA of the CDR3 is TGCGCCAGCAGCTTGAGGGCAGGCACTGAAGCTTTCTTT.

J is TRBJ1-2 and V is TRBV14; possibly TRBD1 for D (6 bases). CDR3 size: 15 residues. Germline CDR1 reads SGHDN; CDR2 reads FVKESK. With 1 base removed from V and 6 bases from J, the gap between germline ends came to 15 bases. The DNA for the CDR3 is TGTGCCAGCAGCCAAGTGTCTAGGGGGGTCAATGGCTACACCTTC. Protein product: CASSQVSRGVNGYTF.

This chain links TRBV19 with TRBJ2-2; 13 bases map to TRBD2. Trimming cost V 9 bases and J 7 bases; bases outside gene matches: 5. Germline-derived CDR1 and CDR2 are LNHDA and SQIVND (reference sequence). CDR3 length: 14 residues. The CDR3 coding sequence is TGTGCCAGCGGACTAGCGGGGGTTCACGGGGAGCTGTTTTTT. Residues: CASGLAGVHGELFF.

The chain is built from TRBV27 and TRBJ2-5; D not resolved. From germline, CDR1 is MNHEY and CDR2 SMNVEV (reference sequence). The ends were cut back, 5 bases at V and 1 base at J, with 14 bases in the middle. The CDR3 is 15 residues long. The CDR3 spells CASSPAAALQETQYF. The DNA of the CDR3 is TGTGCCAGCAGTCCCGCCGCGGCCCTCCAAGAGACCCAGTACTTC.

The V gene is TRBV7-3, the J gene TRBJ1-1, with D tentatively TRBD1 (5 bases). Germline assignment: CDR1 SGHTA and CDR2 FQGTGA. The CDR3 is 14 amino acids. Trimming removed 5 bases at V and 4 bases at J, with 14 bases between. In DNA, the CDR3 is TGTGCCAGCAGCCTACAGGCGGGGGGCACTGAAGCTTTCTTT. Its translation: CASSLQAGGTEAFF. Based on the CDR3 plus reference TRBV7-3 and TRBJ1-1, the full variable domain is GAGVSQTPSNKVTEKGKYVELRCDPISGHTALYWYRQSLGQGPEFLIYFQGTGAADDSGLPNDRFFAVRPEGSVSTLKIQRTERGDSAVYLCASSLQAGGTEAFFGQGTRLTVV.

This sequence joins TRBV7-2 and TRBJ2-3, with 11 bases fitting TRBD2. Germline values: CDR1 SGHTA, CDR2 FQGNSA. This CDR3 contains 16 residues. V lost 5 bases, J lost 3 bases, and 7 bases stayed unmatched. The CDR3 loop reads CASSKISGGETDTQYF. CDR3 nucleotide sequence: TGTGCCAGCAGCAAAATTAGCGGGGGGGAGACAGATACGCAGTATTTT. Looking up the rest from reference TRBV7-2 and TRBJ2-3 gives the full variable domain: GAGVSQSPSNKVTEKGKDVELRCDPISGHTALYWYRQSLGQGLEFLIYFQGNSAPDKSGLPSDRFSAERTGGSVSTLTIQRTQQEDSAVYLCASSKISGGETDTQYFGPGTRLTVL.

V usage is TRBV4-2 and J usage is TRBJ1-2; no reliable D call. Trimming took 3 bases from V and 2 from J, leaving 16 bases between them. The length of the CDR3 is 16 residues. Looked up from germline, CDR1 is LGHNA and CDR2 is YNFKEQ. DNA of the CDR3: TGTGCCAGCAGCCAGGGCCTTTCAGTGGGGAACTATGGCTACACCTTC. It encodes CASSQGLSVGNYGYTF.

DNA of the CDR3: TGTGCCAGCAGAGGCGTGGGACAGGCGGGCATAAATCAGCCCCAGCATTTT. Its translation is CASRGVGQAGINQPQHF. The chain employs TRBV2 and TRBJ1-5, with TRBD1 identical over 8 bases. After removal of 6 bases from V and 4 bases from J, the junction contained 14 bases not matched to a gene. CDR3 length: 17 residues. Looked up from germline, CDR1 is SNHLY and CDR2 is FYNNEI.